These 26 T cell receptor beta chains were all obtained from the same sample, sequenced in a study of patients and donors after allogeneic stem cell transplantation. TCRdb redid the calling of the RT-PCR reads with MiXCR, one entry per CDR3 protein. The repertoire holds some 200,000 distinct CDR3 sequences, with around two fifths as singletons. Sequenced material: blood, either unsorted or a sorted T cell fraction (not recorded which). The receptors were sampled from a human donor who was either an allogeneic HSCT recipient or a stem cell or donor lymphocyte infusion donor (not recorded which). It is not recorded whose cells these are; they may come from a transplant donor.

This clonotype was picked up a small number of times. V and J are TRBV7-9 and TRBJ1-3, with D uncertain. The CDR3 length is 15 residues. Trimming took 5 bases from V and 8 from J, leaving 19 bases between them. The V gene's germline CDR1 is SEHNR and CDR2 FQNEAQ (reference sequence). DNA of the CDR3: TGTGCCAGCAGCCCCGCCGCAAGCTCTGGGGACACCATATATTTT. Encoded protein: CASSPAASSGDTIYF.

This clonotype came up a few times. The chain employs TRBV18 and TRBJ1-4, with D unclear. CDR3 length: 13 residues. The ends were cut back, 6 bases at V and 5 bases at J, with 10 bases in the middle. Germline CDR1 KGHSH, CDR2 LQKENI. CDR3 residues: CASSERENEKLFF. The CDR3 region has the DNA TGTGCCAGCTCGGAAAGGGAGAATGAAAAACTGTTTTTT.

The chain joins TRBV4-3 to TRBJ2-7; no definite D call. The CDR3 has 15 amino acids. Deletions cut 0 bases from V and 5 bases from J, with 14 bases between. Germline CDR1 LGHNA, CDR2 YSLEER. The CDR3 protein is CASSQDAISGNEQYF. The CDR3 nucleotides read TGCGCCAGCAGCCAAGATGCTATTTCTGGAAACGAGCAGTACTTC.

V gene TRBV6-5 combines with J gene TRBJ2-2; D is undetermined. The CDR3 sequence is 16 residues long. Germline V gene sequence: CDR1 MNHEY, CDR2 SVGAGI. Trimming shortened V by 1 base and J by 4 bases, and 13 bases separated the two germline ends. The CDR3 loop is CASSYLYYGRTGELFF. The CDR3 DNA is TGTGCCAGCAGTTACTTATACTACGGACGCACCGGGGAGCTGTTTTTT.

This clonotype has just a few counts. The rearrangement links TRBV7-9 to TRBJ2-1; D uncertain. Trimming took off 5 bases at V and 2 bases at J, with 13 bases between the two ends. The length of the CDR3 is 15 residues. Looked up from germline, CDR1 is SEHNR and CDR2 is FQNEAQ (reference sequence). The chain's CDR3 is CASSGRFAPYNEQFF. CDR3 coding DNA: TGTGCCAGCAGCGGGCGCTTCGCCCCCTACAATGAGCAGTTCTTC.

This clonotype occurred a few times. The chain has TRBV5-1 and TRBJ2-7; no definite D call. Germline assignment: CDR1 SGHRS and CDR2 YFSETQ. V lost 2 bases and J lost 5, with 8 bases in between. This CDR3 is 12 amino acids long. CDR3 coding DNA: TGCGCCAGCAGCTTCCGAGGCCACGAGCAGTACTTC. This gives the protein CASSFRGHEQYF. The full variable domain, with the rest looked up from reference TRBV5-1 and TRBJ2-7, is KAGVTQTPRYLIKTRGQQVTLSCSPISGHRSVSWYQQTPGQGLQFLFEYFSETQRNKGNFPGRFSGRQFSNSRSEMNVSTLELGDSALYLCASSFRGHEQYFGPGTRLTVT.

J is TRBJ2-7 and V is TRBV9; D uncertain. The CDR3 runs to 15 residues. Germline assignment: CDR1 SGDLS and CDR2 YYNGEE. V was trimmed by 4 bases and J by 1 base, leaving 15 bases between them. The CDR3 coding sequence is TGTGCCAGCAGCCCCGGAGTGAGTTCTTCCTACGAGCAGTACTTC. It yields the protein CASSPGVSSSYEQYF.

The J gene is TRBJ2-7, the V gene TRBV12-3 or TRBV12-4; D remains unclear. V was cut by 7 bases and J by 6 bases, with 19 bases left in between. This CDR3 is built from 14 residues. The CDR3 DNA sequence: TGTGCCAGCACCCTGGGTCTGATAGGGTCCGAGCAGTACTTC. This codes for CASTLGLIGSEQYF.

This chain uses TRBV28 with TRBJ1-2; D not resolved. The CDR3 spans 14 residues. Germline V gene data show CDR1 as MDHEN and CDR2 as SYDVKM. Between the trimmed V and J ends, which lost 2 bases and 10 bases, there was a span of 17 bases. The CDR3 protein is CASSLTFWERFYTF. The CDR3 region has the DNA TGTGCCAGCAGTTTAACGTTTTGGGAGAGATTCTACACCTTC.

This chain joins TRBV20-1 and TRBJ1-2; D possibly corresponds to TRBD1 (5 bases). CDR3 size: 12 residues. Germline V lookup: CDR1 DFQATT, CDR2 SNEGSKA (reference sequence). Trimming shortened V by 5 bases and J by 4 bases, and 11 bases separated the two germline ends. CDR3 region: CSARGASYGYTF. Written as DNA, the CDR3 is TGCAGTGCTCGCGGGGCTAGCTATGGCTACACCTTC.

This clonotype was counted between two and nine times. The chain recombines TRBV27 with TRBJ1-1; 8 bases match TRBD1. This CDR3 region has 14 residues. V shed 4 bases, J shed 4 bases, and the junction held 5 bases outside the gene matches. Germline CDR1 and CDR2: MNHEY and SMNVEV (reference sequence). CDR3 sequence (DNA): TGTGCCAGCAGTTCCCGGACAGGGTCCACTGAAGCTTTCTTT. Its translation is CASSSRTGSTEAFF.

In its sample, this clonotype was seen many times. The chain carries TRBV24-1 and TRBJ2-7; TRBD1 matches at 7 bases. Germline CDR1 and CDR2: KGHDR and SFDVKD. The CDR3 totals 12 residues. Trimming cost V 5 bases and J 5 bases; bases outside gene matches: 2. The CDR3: CATSAQGDEQYF. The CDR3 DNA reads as TGTGCCACCAGTGCCCAGGGGGACGAGCAGTACTTC.

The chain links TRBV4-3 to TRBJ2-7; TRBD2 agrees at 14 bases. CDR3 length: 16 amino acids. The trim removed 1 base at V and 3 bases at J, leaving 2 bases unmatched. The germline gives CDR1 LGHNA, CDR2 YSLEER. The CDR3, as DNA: TGCGCCAGCAGCCAAGGGACTAGCGGGAGGCGCTACGAGCAGTACTTC. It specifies CASSQGTSGRRYEQYF.

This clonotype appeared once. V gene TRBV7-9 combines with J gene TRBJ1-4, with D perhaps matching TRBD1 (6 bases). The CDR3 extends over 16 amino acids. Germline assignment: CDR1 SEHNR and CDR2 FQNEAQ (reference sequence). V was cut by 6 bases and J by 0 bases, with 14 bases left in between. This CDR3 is CASSPGHSTTNEKLFF. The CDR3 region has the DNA TGTGCCAGCAGTCCGGGACATTCAACAACTAATGAAAAACTGTTTTTT. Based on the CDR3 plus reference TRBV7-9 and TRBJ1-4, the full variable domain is DTGVSQNPRHKITKRGQNVTFRCDPISEHNRLYWYRQTLGQGPEFLTYFQNEAQLEKSRLLSDRFSAERPKGSFSTLEIQRTEQGDSAMYLCASSPGHSTTNEKLFFGSGTQLSVL.

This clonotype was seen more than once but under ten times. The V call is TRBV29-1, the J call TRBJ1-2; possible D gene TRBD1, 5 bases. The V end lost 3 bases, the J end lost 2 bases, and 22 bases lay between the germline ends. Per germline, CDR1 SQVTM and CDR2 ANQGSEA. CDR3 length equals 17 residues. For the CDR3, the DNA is TGCAGCGTTGAGGCTTCAAATCCCTGGACAATCAACTATGGCTACACCTTC. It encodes CSVEASNPWTINYGYTF.

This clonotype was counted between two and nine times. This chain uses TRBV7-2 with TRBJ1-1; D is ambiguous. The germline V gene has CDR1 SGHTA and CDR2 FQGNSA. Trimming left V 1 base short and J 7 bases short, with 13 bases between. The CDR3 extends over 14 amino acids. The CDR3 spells CASSLDPRTGEAFF. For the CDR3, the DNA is TGTGCCAGCAGCTTAGACCCCCGGACGGGTGAAGCTTTCTTT.

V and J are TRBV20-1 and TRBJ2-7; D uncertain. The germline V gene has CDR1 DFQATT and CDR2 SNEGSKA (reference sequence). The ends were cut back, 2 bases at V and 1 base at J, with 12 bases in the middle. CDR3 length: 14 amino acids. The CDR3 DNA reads TGCAGTGCTAGAACCCTTAGAAAGTCCTACGAGCAGTACTTC. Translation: CSARTLRKSYEQYF.

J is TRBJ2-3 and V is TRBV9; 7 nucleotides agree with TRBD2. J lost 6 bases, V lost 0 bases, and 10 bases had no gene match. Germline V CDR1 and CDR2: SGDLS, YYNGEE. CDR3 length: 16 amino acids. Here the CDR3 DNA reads TGTGCCAGCAGCGTAGTTTCTAGCGGAGGGGCGGATACGCAGTATTTT. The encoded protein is CASSVVSSGGADTQYF.

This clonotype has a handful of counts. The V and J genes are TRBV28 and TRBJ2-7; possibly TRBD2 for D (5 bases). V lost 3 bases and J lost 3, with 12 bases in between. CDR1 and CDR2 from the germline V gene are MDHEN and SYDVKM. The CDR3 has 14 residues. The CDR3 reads CASSFAQGGYEQYF. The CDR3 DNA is TGTGCCAGCAGTTTCGCACAAGGAGGCTACGAGCAGTACTTC.

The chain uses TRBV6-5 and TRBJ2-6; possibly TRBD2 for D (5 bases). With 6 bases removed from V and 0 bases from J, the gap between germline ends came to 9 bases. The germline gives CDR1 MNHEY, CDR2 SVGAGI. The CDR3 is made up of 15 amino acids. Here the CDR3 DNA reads TGTGCCAGCAGCCAGGACTTCTCTGGGGCCAACGTCCTGACTTTC. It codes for CASSQDFSGANVLTF.

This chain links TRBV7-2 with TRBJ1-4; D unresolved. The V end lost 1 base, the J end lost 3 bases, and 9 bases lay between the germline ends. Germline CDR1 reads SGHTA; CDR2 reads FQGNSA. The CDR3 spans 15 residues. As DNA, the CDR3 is TGTGCCAGCAGCTTAGAAAGGGCTCCTAATGAAAAACTGTTTTTT. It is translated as CASSLERAPNEKLFF.

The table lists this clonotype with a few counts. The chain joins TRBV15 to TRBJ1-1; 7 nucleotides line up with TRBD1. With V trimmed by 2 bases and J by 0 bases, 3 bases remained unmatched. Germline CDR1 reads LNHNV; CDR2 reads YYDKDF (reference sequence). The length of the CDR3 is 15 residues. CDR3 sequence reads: CATSRKTGVNTEAFF. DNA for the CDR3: TGTGCCACCAGCAGAAAAACAGGGGTGAACACTGAAGCTTTCTTT.

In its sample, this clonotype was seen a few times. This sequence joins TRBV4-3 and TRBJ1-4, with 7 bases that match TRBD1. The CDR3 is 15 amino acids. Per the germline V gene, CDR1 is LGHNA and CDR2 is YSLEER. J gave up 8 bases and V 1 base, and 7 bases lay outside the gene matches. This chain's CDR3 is CASSQVWTGGEKLFF. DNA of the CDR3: TGCGCCAGCAGCCAAGTGTGGACAGGAGGCGAAAAACTGTTTTTT.

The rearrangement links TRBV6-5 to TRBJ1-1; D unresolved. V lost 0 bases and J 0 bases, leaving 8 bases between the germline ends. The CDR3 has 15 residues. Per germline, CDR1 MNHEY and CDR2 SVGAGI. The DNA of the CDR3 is TGTGCCAGCAGTTACTCTCCAGTTTTGAACACTGAAGCTTTCTTT. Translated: CASSYSPVLNTEAFF.

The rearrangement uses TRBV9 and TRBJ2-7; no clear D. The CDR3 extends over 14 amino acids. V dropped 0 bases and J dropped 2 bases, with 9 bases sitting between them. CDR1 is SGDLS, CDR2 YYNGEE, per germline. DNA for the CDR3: TGTGCCAGCAGCGTAGGACATCTCACCTACGAGCAGTACTTC. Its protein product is CASSVGHLTYEQYF.

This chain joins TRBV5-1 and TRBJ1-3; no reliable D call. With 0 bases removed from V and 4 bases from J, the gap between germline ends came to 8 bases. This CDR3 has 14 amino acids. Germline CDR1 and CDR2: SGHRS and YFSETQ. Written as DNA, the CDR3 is TGCGCCAGCAGCTTGGCGGACCCGGGAAACACCATATATTTT. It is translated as CASSLADPGNTIYF. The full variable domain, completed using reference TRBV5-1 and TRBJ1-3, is KAGVTQTPRYLIKTRGQQVTLSCSPISGHRSVSWYQQTPGQGLQFLFEYFSETQRNKGNFPGRFSGRQFSNSRSEMNVSTLELGDSALYLCASSLADPGNTIYFGEGSWLTVV.